This TCR beta chain emerged from a study of metastatic and nonmetastatic thyroid tumors. As concerns this clone: Its antigen remains unknown.

TCRdb reprocessed the PCR reads using MiXCR. The table has 15,000 to 18,000 clones, roughly 25% seen once. Trimming stripped 3 bases from V and 2 bases from J, with 14 bases between. In germline, CDR1 is LNHDA, CDR2 SQIVND (reference sequence). The CDR3 spans 15 residues. Every patient was untreated before thyroid surgery. Findings and caveats of the study: In both blood and tumor samples, TCR beta diversity was reported significantly higher for malignant than benign nodules.

V gene TRBV19 combines with J gene TRBJ2-7, with a tentative D call TRBD2 (6 bases). Sample: tumor tissue. This clonotype was sampled from a female donor with papillary thyroid cancer or a benign thyroid nodule (not recorded which). Some clones in this sample may be carry-over from other donors' samples. In DNA form, the CDR3 reads TGTGCCAGTAGTATCCCCGGGAGTGAACCCTACGAGCAGTACTTC. Amino acid sequence: CASSIPGSEPYEQYF.